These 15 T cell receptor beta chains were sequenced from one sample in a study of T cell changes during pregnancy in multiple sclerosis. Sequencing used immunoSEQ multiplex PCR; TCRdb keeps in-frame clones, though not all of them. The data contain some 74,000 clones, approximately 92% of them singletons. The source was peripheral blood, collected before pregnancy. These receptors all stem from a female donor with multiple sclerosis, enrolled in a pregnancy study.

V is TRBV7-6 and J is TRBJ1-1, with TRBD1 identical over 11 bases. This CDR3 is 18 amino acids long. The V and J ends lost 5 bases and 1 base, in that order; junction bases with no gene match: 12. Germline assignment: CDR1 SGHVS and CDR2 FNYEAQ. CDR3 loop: CASSISPGQGDWNTEAFF. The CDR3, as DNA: TGTGCCAGCAGCATATCACCGGGACAGGGGGATTGGAACACTGAAGCTTTCTTT.

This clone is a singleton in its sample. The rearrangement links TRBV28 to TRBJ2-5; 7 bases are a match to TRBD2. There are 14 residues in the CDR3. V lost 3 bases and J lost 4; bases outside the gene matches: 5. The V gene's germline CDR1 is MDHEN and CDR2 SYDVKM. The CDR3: CASSFGGSRETQYF. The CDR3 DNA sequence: TGTGCCAGCAGTTTCGGCGGGAGTCGAGAGACCCAGTACTTC.

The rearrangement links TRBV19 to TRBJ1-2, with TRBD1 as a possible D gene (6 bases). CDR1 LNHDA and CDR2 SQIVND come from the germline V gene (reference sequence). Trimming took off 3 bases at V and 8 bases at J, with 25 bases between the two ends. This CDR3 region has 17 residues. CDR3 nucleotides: TGTGCCAGTAGTATTTTTCGTGGGGGGGCAGGGACCCGCGGCTACACCTTC. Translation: CASSIFRGGAGTRGYTF. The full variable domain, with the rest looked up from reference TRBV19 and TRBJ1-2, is DGGITQSPKYLFRKEGQNVTLSCEQNLNHDAMYWYRQDPGQGLRLIYYSQIVNDFQKGDIAEGYSVSREKKESFPLTVTSAQKNPTAFYLCASSIFRGGAGTRGYTFGSGTRLTVV.

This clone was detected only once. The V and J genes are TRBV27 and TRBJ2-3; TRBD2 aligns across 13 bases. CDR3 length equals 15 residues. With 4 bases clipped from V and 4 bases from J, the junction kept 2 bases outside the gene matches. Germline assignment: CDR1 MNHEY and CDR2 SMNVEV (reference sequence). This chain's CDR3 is CASSYTSGRADTQYF. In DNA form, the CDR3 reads TGTGCCAGCAGTTACACTAGCGGGAGGGCAGATACGCAGTATTTT.

In DNA form, the CDR3 reads TGTGCCAGCAGCCTAAAGGGGGGGAAGGGTGAAAAACTGTTTTTT. This gives the protein CASSLKGGKGEKLFF. The rearrangement joins TRBV27 to TRBJ1-4; perhaps TRBD1 as D (6 bases). Germline CDR1 and CDR2: MNHEY and SMNVEV (reference sequence). V lost 6 bases and J 7 bases, leaving 18 bases between the germline ends. The CDR3 runs to 15 residues. The full variable domain, completed using reference TRBV27 and TRBJ1-4, is EAQVTQNPRYLITVTGKKLTVTCSQNMNHEYMSWYRQDPGLGLRQIYYSMNVEVTDKGDVPEGYKVSRKEKRNFPLILESPSPNQTSLYFCASSLKGGKGEKLFFGSGTQLSVL.

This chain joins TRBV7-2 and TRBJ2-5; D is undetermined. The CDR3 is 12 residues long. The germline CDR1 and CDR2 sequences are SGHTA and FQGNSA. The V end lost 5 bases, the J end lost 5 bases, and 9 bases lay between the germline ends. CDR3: CASSPPRETQYF. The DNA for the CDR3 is TGTGCCAGCAGCCCTCCCCGGGAGACCCAGTACTTC. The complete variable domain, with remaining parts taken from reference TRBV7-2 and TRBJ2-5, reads GAGVSQSPSNKVTEKGKDVELRCDPISGHTALYWYRQSLGQGLEFLIYFQGNSAPDKSGLPSDRFSAERTGGSVSTLTIQRTQQEDSAVYLCASSPPRETQYFGPGTRLLVL.

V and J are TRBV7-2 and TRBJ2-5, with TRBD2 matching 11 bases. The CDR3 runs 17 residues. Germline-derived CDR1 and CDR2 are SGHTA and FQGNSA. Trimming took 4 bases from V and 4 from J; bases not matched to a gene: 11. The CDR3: CASSSFLAGGGIETQYF. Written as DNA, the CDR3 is TGTGCCAGCAGCTCGTTCTTAGCGGGAGGGGGGATAGAGACCCAGTACTTC.

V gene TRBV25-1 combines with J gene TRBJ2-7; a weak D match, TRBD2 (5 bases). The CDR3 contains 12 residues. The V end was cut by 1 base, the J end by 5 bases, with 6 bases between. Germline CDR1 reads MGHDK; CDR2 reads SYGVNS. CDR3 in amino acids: CASSESSNEQYF. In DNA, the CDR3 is TGTGCCAGCAGTGAATCTAGCAACGAGCAGTACTTC.

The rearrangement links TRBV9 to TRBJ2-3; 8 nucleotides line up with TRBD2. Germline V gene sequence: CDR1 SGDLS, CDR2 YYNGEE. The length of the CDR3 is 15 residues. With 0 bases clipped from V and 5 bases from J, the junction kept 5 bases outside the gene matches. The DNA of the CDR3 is TGTGCCAGCAGCGTAGGAGCGGGAGAAGTAGATACGCAGTATTTT. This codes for CASSVGAGEVDTQYF.

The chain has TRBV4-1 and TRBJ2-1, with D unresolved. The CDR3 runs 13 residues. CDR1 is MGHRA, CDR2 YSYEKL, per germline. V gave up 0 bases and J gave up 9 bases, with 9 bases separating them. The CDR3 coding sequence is TGCGCCAGCAGCCAAGATCGTAGTTTTGAGCAGTTCTTC. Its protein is CASSQDRSFEQFF.

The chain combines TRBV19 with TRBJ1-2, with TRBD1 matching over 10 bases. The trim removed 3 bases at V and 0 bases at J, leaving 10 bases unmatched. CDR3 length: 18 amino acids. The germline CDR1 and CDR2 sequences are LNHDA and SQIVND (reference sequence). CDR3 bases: TGTGCCAGTAGTATTTTTGGCGGACAGGGGGAAGCTAACTATGGCTACACCTTC. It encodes CASSIFGGQGEANYGYTF.

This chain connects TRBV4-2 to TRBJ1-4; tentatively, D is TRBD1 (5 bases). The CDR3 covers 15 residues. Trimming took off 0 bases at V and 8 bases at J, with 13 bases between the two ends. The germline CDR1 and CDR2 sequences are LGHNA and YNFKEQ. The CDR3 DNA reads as TGTGCCAGCAGCCAAGATTCAAGCGGGACCGAAAAACTGTTTTTT. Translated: CASSQDSSGTEKLFF.

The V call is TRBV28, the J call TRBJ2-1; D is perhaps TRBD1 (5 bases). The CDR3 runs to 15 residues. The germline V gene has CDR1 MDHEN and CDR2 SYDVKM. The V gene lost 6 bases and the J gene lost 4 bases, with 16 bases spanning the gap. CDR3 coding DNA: TGTGCCAGCAGACCTCGACAGAGCCCTTACAATGAGCAGTTCTTC. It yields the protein CASRPRQSPYNEQFF.

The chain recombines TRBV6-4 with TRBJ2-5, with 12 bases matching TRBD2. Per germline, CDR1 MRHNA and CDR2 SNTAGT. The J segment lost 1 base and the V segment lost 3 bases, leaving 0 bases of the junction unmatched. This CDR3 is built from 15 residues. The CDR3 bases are TGTGCCAGCAGTGAGACTAGCGGGGGCCAAGAGACCCAGTACTTC. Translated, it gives CASSETSGGQETQYF.

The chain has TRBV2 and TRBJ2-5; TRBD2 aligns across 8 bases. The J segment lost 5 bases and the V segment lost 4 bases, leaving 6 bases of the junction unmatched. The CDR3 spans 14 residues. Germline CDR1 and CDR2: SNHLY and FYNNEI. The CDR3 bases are TGTGCCAGCAGTGCCAGCGGGAGTTGGGAGACCCAGTACTTC. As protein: CASSASGSWETQYF.